This passage covers 29 T cell receptor beta chains from one sample sequenced in a study of spatial heterogeneity in lung cancer (dated by TCRdb to the late 2010s). What the research found in general, with its limitations: The tumor nonsynonymous mutation count correlated with the number of expanded intratumoral alpha and beta TCRs.

The time point label, as the study defines it: sample taken at primary tumor resection. To prepare the library, 5' RACE was applied. The instrument given in TCRdb is NextSeq 500. The raw public reads went through TCRdb reprocessing: fastp at Q25, MiXCR clone calling, in-frame beta chains kept. Rows with a matching CDR3 protein are joined into one entry that keeps the most common DNA and genes. Within this sample are thousands of distinct CDR3 sequences, with more than 6.5% of them counted one time only. Jointly, the top ten make up about 24% of the sample. No cognate antigen is known for these TCRs. The sample consisted of lung tumor tissue, taken at surgery. The origin of the receptors is a male donor with early-stage non-small cell lung cancer.

By frequency in the sample, this clonotype is medium-sized. V gene TRBV7-2 combines with J gene TRBJ2-3; possibly TRBD1 for D (5 bases). Trimming removed 1 base from V and 1 base from J, with 6 bases in between. The germline V gene encodes CDR1 SGHTA and CDR2 FQGNSA. The CDR3 totals 14 residues. CDR3 nucleotide sequence: TGTGCCAGCAGCTTAGGGGGCCGCACAGATACGCAGTATTTT. Encoded protein: CASSLGGRTDTQYF.

This clonotype was detected ten times or more. This sequence joins TRBV30 and TRBJ2-5; 8 bases align to TRBD2. CDR3 length: 15 amino acids. Trimming cost V 2 bases and J 1 base; bases outside gene matches: 6. Germline CDR1 and CDR2: GTSNPN and SVGIG (reference sequence). This CDR3 reads CAWSPRGGTQETQYF. As DNA, the CDR3 is TGTGCCTGGAGTCCACGGGGGGGGACCCAAGAGACCCAGTACTTC.

This clonotype is categorized as medium-sized. The chain recombines TRBV20-1 with TRBJ1-1; TRBD1 matches 11 bases. V lost 6 bases and J lost 3; bases outside the gene matches: 9. Germline values: CDR1 DFQATT, CDR2 SNEGSKA (reference sequence). The CDR3 covers 15 residues. The CDR3 DNA follows: TGCAGTGCCCCTACTATGGGACAGGGGGACACTGAAGCTTTCTTT. Translating it yields CSAPTMGQGDTEAFF.

This clonotype appeared many times. This CDR3 reads CASSLGLAGVDTQYF. CDR3 nucleotide sequence: TGTGCCAGCAGTTTAGGCCTAGCGGGAGTAGATACGCAGTATTTT. The rearrangement joins TRBV27 to TRBJ2-3, with TRBD2 matching 10 bases. J lost 5 bases, V lost 2 bases, and 4 bases had no gene match. The CDR3 spans 15 residues. Germline CDR1 and CDR2: MNHEY and SMNVEV (reference sequence).

In this sample, this clonotype is medium-sized. V gene TRBV12-3 or TRBV12-4 combines with J gene TRBJ1-2, with 8 bases that match TRBD1. The CDR3 is 16 residues long. The junction had 12 bases not matched to a gene; V was cut back by 5 bases and J by 4 bases. CDR3 sequence reads: CASSQNRGYLSYGYTF. In DNA, the CDR3 is TGTGCCAGCAGTCAAAACAGGGGGTACCTTAGCTATGGCTACACCTTC.

This clonotype is judged medium-sized. V usage is TRBV7-3 and J usage is TRBJ2-2, with D maybe TRBD2 (5 bases). Trimming took off 3 bases at V and 3 bases at J, with 5 bases between the two ends. The germline V gene encodes CDR1 SGHTA and CDR2 FQGTGA. The CDR3 sequence is 13 residues long. The CDR3 bases are TGTGCCAGCAGCTTCGGGGACACCGGGGAGCTGTTTTTT. Its protein product is CASSFGDTGELFF.

The chain combines TRBV12-5 with TRBJ1-1; 7 nucleotides agree with TRBD1. With V trimmed by 8 bases and J by 6 bases, 12 bases remained unmatched. This CDR3 contains 14 residues. CDR1 is LGHNT, CDR2 FRNRAP, per germline. The DNA for the CDR3 is TGTGCTAGTAGGTCGGACAGGCAAATCGCTGAAGCTTTCTTT. Its protein is CASRSDRQIAEAFF.

This clonotype is judged medium-sized. This rearrangement joins TRBV27 to TRBJ1-2; possible D gene TRBD1, 6 bases. The ends were cut back, 5 bases at V and 5 bases at J, with 12 bases in the middle. CDR3 size: 13 residues. Per the germline V gene, CDR1 is MNHEY and CDR2 is SMNVEV (reference sequence). DNA for the CDR3: TGTGCCAGCAGTCTAACAGGGCTTTATGGCTACACCTTC. Translated, it gives CASSLTGLYGYTF.

This clonotype is labeled medium-sized (0.01 to 0.1%). The chain joins TRBV5-8 to TRBJ2-1; either TRBD1 or TRBD2 may fit D (6 bases each). The germline V and J ends were trimmed by 6 bases and 9 bases, with 13 bases remaining between them. Germline V gene sequence: CDR1 SGHTS, CDR2 YDEGEE. This CDR3 region has 12 residues. The DNA for the CDR3 is TGTGCCAGCAAAAGGGGGGAAAGTGAGCAGTTCTTC. This translates into CASKRGESEQFF.

Sample share makes this clonotype medium-sized (0.01 to 0.1%). This chain connects TRBV2 to TRBJ1-4; no clear D gene. In germline, CDR1 is SNHLY, CDR2 FYNNEI. This CDR3 region has 16 residues. The V end was cut by 10 bases, the J end by 0 bases, with 18 bases between. The chain's CDR3 is CATQPRSSTTNEKLFF. In DNA form, the CDR3 reads TGTGCCACCCAACCGCGTTCCTCCACAACTAATGAAAAACTGTTTTTT.

By share, this clonotype counts as medium-sized. This rearrangement joins TRBV7-9 to TRBJ2-3, with D possibly TRBD2 on 6 matching bases. The V gene's germline CDR1 is SEHNR and CDR2 FQNEAQ (reference sequence). Trimming took off 7 bases at V and 0 bases at J, with 11 bases between the two ends. There are 14 residues in the CDR3. Written as DNA, the CDR3 is TGTGCCAGCAACCCAGGGACTAGCACAGATACGCAGTATTTT. Translating it yields CASNPGTSTDTQYF.

This clonotype is labeled medium-sized (0.01 to 0.1%). V is TRBV6-6 and J is TRBJ1-1, with TRBD1 matching 11 bases. CDR3 length equals 16 residues. CDR1 and CDR2 from the germline V gene are MNHNY and SVGAGI (reference sequence). Trimming at V came to 5 bases and at J to 0 bases, leaving 5 bases not matched to a gene. CDR3 sequence (DNA): TGTGCCAGCAGTAGAAGGACAGGGGGCTTGAACACTGAAGCTTTCTTT. It translates to CASSRRTGGLNTEAFF.

This clonotype was seen ten or more times. The V gene is TRBV30, the J gene TRBJ1-5, with TRBD1 matching 10 bases. The length of the CDR3 is 13 residues. The J segment lost 5 bases and the V segment lost 3 bases, leaving 1 base of the junction unmatched. Germline V gene sequence: CDR1 GTSNPN, CDR2 SVGIG (reference sequence). The CDR3 spells CAWSGQGDQPQHF. The CDR3 DNA reads TGTGCCTGGAGCGGACAGGGGGATCAGCCCCAGCATTTT.

This clonotype counts as medium-sized. The gene calls are TRBV23-1 and TRBJ2-7, with D unresolved. TRBV23-1 is an open reading frame, and its role is uncertain. CDR3 length equals 12 residues. The ends were cut back, 7 bases at V and 4 bases at J, with 11 bases in the middle. The CDR3 nucleotides read TGCGCCAGCACCAACAATTTTTACGAGCAGTACTTC. Translated, it gives CASTNNFYEQYF.

This clonotype is medium-sized. The CDR3 DNA reads as TGTGCCAGCAGCTTAGTGGACAGGCCCTTGGGAGAGCAGTACTTC. Translation: CASSLVDRPLGEQYF. The chain is built from TRBV7-8 and TRBJ2-7; 7 bases align to TRBD1. CDR3 length equals 15 residues. CDR1 and CDR2 from the germline V gene are SGHVS and FQNEAQ. J lost 7 bases, V lost 1 base, and 10 bases had no gene match.

In its sample, this clonotype ranks as medium-sized (0.01 to 0.1%). This chain links TRBV7-2 with TRBJ2-3, with D possibly being TRBD2 (6 bases). The length of the CDR3 is 13 residues. From germline, CDR1 is SGHTA and CDR2 FQGNSA. The V gene lost 8 bases and the J gene lost 7 bases, with 16 bases spanning the gap. CDR3 bases: TGTGCCAGCCTGACGGGAGTGGGAAATACGCAGTATTTT. Encoded protein: CASLTGVGNTQYF. The full variable domain, in which reference TRBV7-2 and TRBJ2-3 provide the parts outside the CDR3, is GAGVSQSPSNKVTEKGKDVELRCDPISGHTALYWYRQSLGQGLEFLIYFQGNSAPDKSGLPSDRFSAERTGGSVSTLTIQRTQQEDSAVYLCASLTGVGNTQYFGPGTRLTVL.

In its sample, this clonotype is medium-sized (0.01 to 0.1%). The rearrangement links TRBV4-3 to TRBJ2-7; TRBD1 aligns across 7 bases. Germline loops: CDR1 LGHNA, CDR2 YSLEER. V lost 1 base, J lost 2 bases, and 8 bases stayed unmatched. The CDR3 contains 16 residues. The CDR3 loop reads CASSQAPGQQTYEQYF. CDR3 bases: TGCGCCAGCAGCCAAGCTCCGGGACAGCAGACCTACGAGCAGTACTTC.

By sample fraction, this clonotype is medium-sized. The genes are TRBV10-3 and TRBJ2-1; 10 nucleotides line up with TRBD1. The V gene end was trimmed by 7 bases and the J gene end by 6 bases; junction bases not matched to a gene: 6. The CDR3 spans 14 residues. The germline V gene encodes CDR1 ENHRY and CDR2 SYGVKD. This chain's CDR3 is CAITWDRGGNEQFF. The CDR3 DNA follows: TGTGCCATCACCTGGGACAGGGGCGGCAATGAGCAGTTCTTC.

In its sample, this clonotype is medium-sized (0.01 to 0.1%). The chain recombines TRBV7-2 with TRBJ2-2, with no clear D. Trimming pared 5 bases from V and 10 bases from J, leaving 11 bases between. Per the germline V gene, CDR1 is SGHTA and CDR2 is FQGNSA. The CDR3 is made up of 12 amino acids. The CDR3 coding sequence is TGTGCCAGCAGCCCCTATTTGGCGGAGCTGTTTTTT. This sequence encodes CASSPYLAELFF. The complete variable domain, with remaining parts taken from reference TRBV7-2 and TRBJ2-2, reads GAGVSQSPSNKVTEKGKDVELRCDPISGHTALYWYRQSLGQGLEFLIYFQGNSAPDKSGLPSDRFSAERTGGSVSTLTIQRTQQEDSAVYLCASSPYLAELFFGEGSRLTVL.

This clonotype was counted at least ten times. The chain uses TRBV7-8 and TRBJ1-4, with 8 bases aligning to TRBD1. CDR1 and CDR2 from the germline V gene are SGHVS and FQNEAQ. The CDR3 covers 14 residues. Trimming removed 5 bases from V and 10 bases from J; junction bases left unmatched: 9. CDR3 sequence: CASSGDRIEGKLFF. The CDR3 nucleotides are TGTGCCAGCAGCGGGGACAGGATCGAAGGAAAACTGTTTTTT.

This clonotype was counted ten times or more. The chain links TRBV7-8 to TRBJ1-1; a weak D match, TRBD1 (6 bases). Germline CDR1 is SGHVS and CDR2 is FQNEAQ. This CDR3 comprises 16 residues. The V gene lost 4 bases and the J gene lost 4 bases, with 19 bases spanning the gap. The CDR3 DNA reads TGTGCCAGCAGCTGGCCCATAAACAGGGTCGGCACTGAAGCTTTCTTT. Translation: CASSWPINRVGTEAFF.

There are many counts of this clonotype. The rearrangement joins TRBV6-6 to TRBJ2-2; 8 bases fit TRBD1. The CDR3 runs 14 residues. In germline, CDR1 is MNHNY, CDR2 SVGAGI (reference sequence). V was pared by 6 bases and J by 0 bases, with 0 bases of the junction left unmatched. CDR3 region: CASRTGANTGELFF. The CDR3 DNA is TGTGCCAGCAGGACAGGGGCGAACACCGGGGAGCTGTTTTTT.

In its sample, this clonotype ranks as medium-sized. The rearrangement links TRBV20-1 to TRBJ2-7, with D possibly TRBD2 on 6 matching bases. This CDR3 contains 14 residues. CDR1 is DFQATT and CDR2 is SNEGSKA in the germline V gene (reference sequence). Trimming took 5 bases from V and 3 from J, leaving 17 bases between them. The chain's CDR3 is CSAAQRAGGYEQYF. CDR3 nucleotides: TGCAGTGCTGCCCAGCGAGCCGGGGGCTACGAGCAGTACTTC.

This clonotype has at least ten counts. CDR3 sequence (DNA): TGTGCCAGCAGCCAAGATTGGGGCGGAACCTATGGCTACACCTTC. This gives the protein CASSQDWGGTYGYTF. V gene TRBV3-1 combines with J gene TRBJ1-2; weak D call: TRBD1 (5 bases). Germline values: CDR1 LGHDT, CDR2 YNNKEL (reference sequence). V lost 0 bases, J lost 4 bases, and 12 bases lay in between. The length of the CDR3 is 15 residues.

In its sample, this clonotype was seen a few times. The rearrangement joins TRBV3-1 to TRBJ2-5; tentatively, D is TRBD2 (6 bases). This CDR3 has 15 residues. Germline V gives CDR1 LGHDT, CDR2 YNNKEL (reference sequence). V shed 1 base and J shed 3 bases, with 12 bases lying between them. This chain's CDR3 is CASSQGFSGEETQYF. The CDR3 DNA follows: TGTGCCAGCAGCCAAGGTTTTAGCGGCGAAGAGACCCAGTACTTC.

This clonotype ranks as medium-sized (0.01 to 0.1%). The gene calls are TRBV5-1 and TRBJ2-5, with a tentative D call TRBD2 (5 bases). Between the trimmed V and J ends, which lost 3 bases and 7 bases, there was a span of 7 bases. This CDR3 spans 11 amino acids. The germline gives CDR1 SGHRS, CDR2 YFSETQ. The CDR3 nucleotides read TGCGCCAGCAGCTGGGAGAGGACCCAGTACTTC. Amino acid sequence: CASSWERTQYF. The variable domain in full, completed from reference TRBV5-1 and TRBJ2-5, reads KAGVTQTPRYLIKTRGQQVTLSCSPISGHRSVSWYQQTPGQGLQFLFEYFSETQRNKGNFPGRFSGRQFSNSRSEMNVSTLELGDSALYLCASSWERTQYFGPGTRLLVL.

By share of the sample, this clonotype is medium-sized (0.01 to 0.1%). This chain uses TRBV27 with TRBJ2-7; 10 nucleotides align to TRBD2. J gave up 1 base and V 1 base, and 13 bases lay outside the gene matches. CDR1 MNHEY and CDR2 SMNVEV come from the germline V gene (reference sequence). The CDR3 is 19 residues long. The CDR3 nucleotides are TGTGCCAGCAGTTTATTAGCTAGCGGGAGTTTGGGGGGTTCCTACGAGCAGTACTTC. It specifies CASSLLASGSLGGSYEQYF.

This clonotype counts as medium-sized. The V call is TRBV29-1, the J call TRBJ2-3; D is perhaps TRBD2 (6 bases). The length of the CDR3 is 16 residues. Germline V gene sequence: CDR1 SQVTM, CDR2 ANQGSEA. V was pared by 0 bases and J by 3 bases, with 16 bases between. The CDR3 coding sequence is TGCAGCGTTGAAGATGCCCGCGGGATAAGAACAGATACGCAGTATTTT. Translated: CSVEDARGIRTDTQYF.

By frequency in the sample, this clonotype is medium-sized. J is TRBJ2-2 and V is TRBV19, with 8 bases lining up with TRBD2. CDR1 and CDR2 from the germline V gene are LNHDA and SQIVND (reference sequence). The CDR3 extends over 15 amino acids. With 7 bases clipped from V and 2 bases from J, the junction kept 6 bases outside the gene matches. The DNA for the CDR3 is TGTGCCAGTACCCGGGGGGGGCCCAACACCGGGGAGCTGTTTTTT. Its protein is CASTRGGPNTGELFF.